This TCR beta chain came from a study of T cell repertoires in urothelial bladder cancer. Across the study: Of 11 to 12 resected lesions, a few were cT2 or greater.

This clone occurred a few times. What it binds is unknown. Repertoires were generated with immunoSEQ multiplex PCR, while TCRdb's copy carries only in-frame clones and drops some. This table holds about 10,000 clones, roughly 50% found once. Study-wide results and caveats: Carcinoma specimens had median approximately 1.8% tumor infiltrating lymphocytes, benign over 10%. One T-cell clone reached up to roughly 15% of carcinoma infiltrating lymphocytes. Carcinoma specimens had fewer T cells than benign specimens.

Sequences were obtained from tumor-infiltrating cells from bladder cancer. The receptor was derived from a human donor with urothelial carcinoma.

The CDR3 loop is CASSVRDSQETQYF. The CDR3 DNA sequence: TGTGCCAGCAGCGTCCGGGACTCCCAAGAGACCCAGTACTTC. The V call is TRBV5-6, the J call TRBJ2-5; TRBD2 is a possible D gene (6 bases). V gave up 4 bases and J gave up 1 base, with 11 bases separating them. CDR3 length: 14 residues. CDR1 is SGHDT, CDR2 YYEEEE, per germline. The full variable domain, rest sourced from reference TRBV5-6 and TRBJ2-5, is DAGVTQSPTHLIKTRGQQVTLRCSPKSGHDTVSWYQQALGQGPQFIFQYYEEEERQRGNFPDRFSGHQFPNYSSELNVNALLLGDSALYLCASSVRDSQETQYFGPGTRLLVL.